The rows below give T cell receptor beta chains drawn from one sample of a study of response to subunit inactivated influenza vaccine. TCRdb analysed the RT-PCR reads with MiXCR anew, one entry per CDR3 protein. Seen here are just over 300,000 distinct CDR3 sequences, approximately 23% observed once, and the top ten hold about 9.4%. Sample: PBMCs from blood, taken about 20 months after vaccination. These receptors were obtained from a man aged 50 to 75 who received an inactivated influenza vaccine. CDR3s include the opening cysteine and the closing phenylalanine or tryptophan. The order of the fields is D gene, V gene, CDR3 protein. D genes are given only for firm matches.

d_call: NA
v_call: TRBV30
cdr3_aa: CAWSELVGQETQYF

d_call: TRBD1
v_call: TRBV29-1
cdr3_aa: CSVQGDNQPQHF

d_call: NA
v_call: TRBV5-5
cdr3_aa: CASSSAWNYPTEAFF

d_call: NA
v_call: TRBV6-5
cdr3_aa: CASSYPNNEQFF

d_call: NA
v_call: TRBV20-1
cdr3_aa: CSARDAGTYEQYF

d_call: NA
v_call: TRBV3-1
cdr3_aa: CASSPSGDGYTF

d_call: NA
v_call: TRBV20-1
cdr3_aa: CSARGRRGTGELFF

d_call: NA
v_call: TRBV5-1
cdr3_aa: CASSLDGHTLSYEQYF

d_call: NA
v_call: TRBV5-1
cdr3_aa: CASSVFRETEAFF

d_call: NA
v_call: TRBV20-1
cdr3_aa: CSAPSQRKMNTEAFF

d_call: TRBD1
v_call: TRBV7-9
cdr3_aa: CASSFGTGVEKLFF

d_call: NA
v_call: TRBV5-6
cdr3_aa: CASSLGPNSYEQYF

d_call: NA
v_call: TRBV7-9
cdr3_aa: CASRGDGQSTDTQYF

d_call: TRBD1
v_call: TRBV5-6
cdr3_aa: CASSSPLYRGKGYGYTF

d_call: TRBD2
v_call: TRBV6-1
cdr3_aa: CASSPGLAGFSYEQYF

d_call: NA
v_call: TRBV5-6
cdr3_aa: CASSLTGHSNQPQHF

d_call: TRBD1
v_call: TRBV29-1
cdr3_aa: CSVGRQGRGGELFF

d_call: NA
v_call: TRBV28
cdr3_aa: CASRTATANTGELFF

d_call: NA
v_call: TRBV6-1
cdr3_aa: CASRPGRGRDTGELFF

d_call: NA
v_call: TRBV12-3/TRBV12-4
cdr3_aa: CASTRTARNTEAFF

d_call: NA
v_call: TRBV4-3
cdr3_aa: CASSQTAGAAELFF

d_call: TRBD2
v_call: TRBV6-1
cdr3_aa: CASKRAGPSYNEQFF

d_call: NA
v_call: TRBV5-1
cdr3_aa: CASSLDGGRTEAFF

d_call: NA
v_call: TRBV7-9
cdr3_aa: CASSLAGGNGYTF